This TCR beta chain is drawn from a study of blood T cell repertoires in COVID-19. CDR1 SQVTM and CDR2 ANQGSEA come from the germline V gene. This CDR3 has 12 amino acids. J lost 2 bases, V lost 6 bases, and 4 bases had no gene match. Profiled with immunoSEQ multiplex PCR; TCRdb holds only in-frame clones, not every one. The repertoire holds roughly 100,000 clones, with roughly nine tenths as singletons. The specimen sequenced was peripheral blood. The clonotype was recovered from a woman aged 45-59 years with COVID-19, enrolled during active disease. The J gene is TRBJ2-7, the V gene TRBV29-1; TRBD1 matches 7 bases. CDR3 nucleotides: TGCAGCGTCTGGGACAGTGCCTACGAGCAGTACTTC. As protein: CSVWDSAYEQYF.